The 28 T cell receptor beta chains reported below all come from one sample, sequenced in a study of blood T cell repertoires in COVID-19. Clones were read by immunoSEQ multiplex PCR, and TCRdb kept only the in-frame ones, dropping some. The data show more than 110,000 clones, 84% seen once. Input material: peripheral blood. These receptors came from a human donor in a cohort sampled during active COVID-19.

The V and J genes are TRBV7-3 and TRBJ2-2; TRBD1 is a possible D gene (7 bases). From germline, CDR1 is SGHTA and CDR2 FQGTGA. V was clipped by 5 bases and J by 8 bases, with 15 bases between them. The CDR3 covers 14 residues. CDR3 sequence reads: CASSTNRGGGELFF. For the CDR3, the DNA is TGTGCCAGCAGCACAAACAGGGGAGGTGGGGAGCTGTTTTTT.

The chain links TRBV2 to TRBJ1-1, with D maybe TRBD1 (6 bases). The CDR3 runs 13 residues. Germline V lookup: CDR1 SNHLY, CDR2 FYNNEI. V lost 5 bases, J lost 1 base, and 8 bases lay in between. Here the CDR3 reads CASSWTENTEAFF. CDR3 DNA: TGTGCCAGCAGTTGGACAGAGAACACTGAAGCTTTCTTT.

The V call is TRBV7-3, the J call TRBJ1-1; 7 bases are a match to TRBD1. This CDR3 region has 14 residues. Trimming took 6 bases from V and 6 from J; bases not matched to a gene: 10. Germline V gives CDR1 SGHTA, CDR2 FQGTGA. Here the CDR3 DNA reads TGTGCCAGCAGTCGTCGGACAGGAGATGCTGAAGCTTTCTTT. Amino acids: CASSRRTGDAEAFF.

The count of this clone is one. The chain joins TRBV29-1 to TRBJ1-1; D unresolved. V was clipped by 0 bases and J by 8 bases, with 4 bases between them. The CDR3 spans 10 residues. Germline CDR1 and CDR2: SQVTM and ANQGSEA. As DNA, the CDR3 is TGCAGCGTTGAAGAGCGGGAAGCTTTCTTT. Protein: CSVEEREAFF.

In its sample, this clone was seen a few times. The chain is built from TRBV9 and TRBJ1-5, with TRBD1 identical over 11 bases. The junction had 5 bases not matched to a gene; V was cut back by 3 bases and J by 6 bases. The V gene's germline CDR1 is SGDLS and CDR2 YYNGEE. The CDR3 is made up of 15 amino acids. CDR3 region: CASSGGQGVLQPQHF. CDR3 DNA: TGTGCCAGCAGCGGGGGACAGGGGGTCCTTCAGCCCCAGCATTTT.

The rearrangement joins TRBV6-1 to TRBJ1-3; D remains unclear. Germline-derived CDR1 and CDR2 are MNHNS and SASEGT. V lost 0 bases, J lost 6 bases, and 15 bases lay in between. The CDR3 has 16 residues. The CDR3 DNA reads as TGTGCCAGCAGTGAAGCGCTGGTTTACCCAGAAAACACCATATATTTT. Its translation: CASSEALVYPENTIYF.

The chain is built from TRBV12-5 and TRBJ2-2, with TRBD2 matching 7 bases. V was pared by 5 bases and J by 6 bases, with 9 bases of the junction left unmatched. Germline V gene data show CDR1 as LGHNT and CDR2 as FRNRAP. The length of the CDR3 is 15 residues. CDR3 nucleotide sequence: TGTGCTAGTGGTGAAGGACTAGTTTTTTCCGGGGAGCTGTTTTTT. It encodes CASGEGLVFSGELFF. The full variable domain, completed using reference TRBV12-5 and TRBJ2-2, is DARVTQTPRHKVTEMGQEVTMRCQPILGHNTVFWYRQTMMQGLELLAYFRNRAPLDDSGMPKDRFSAEMPDATLATLKIQPSEPRDSAVYFCASGEGLVFSGELFFGEGSRLTVL.

The rearrangement joins TRBV10-3 to TRBJ2-5; 15 bases are shared with TRBD2. V lost 4 bases and J lost 2; bases outside the gene matches: 5. This CDR3 is built from 17 residues. Germline CDR1 ENHRY, CDR2 SYGVKD. This CDR3 reads CAISGRTSGGGQETQYF. The CDR3 region has the DNA TGTGCCATCAGTGGCCGGACTAGCGGGGGGGGTCAAGAGACCCAGTACTTC.

The CDR3 here is CASKPVQAGQGSRNTIYF. The CDR3 DNA reads as TGTGCCAGCAAACCAGTTCAGGCGGGACAGGGCAGCAGAAACACCATATATTTT. The V gene is TRBV18, the J gene TRBJ1-3; 9 nucleotides line up with TRBD1. Germline V CDR1 and CDR2: KGHSH, LQKENI. V gave up 8 bases and J gave up 5 bases; unmatched junction bases: 19. The CDR3 runs 18 residues.

The chain links TRBV5-1 to TRBJ1-4; TRBD1 agrees at 11 bases. Trimming took 4 bases from V and 2 from J; bases not matched to a gene: 4. This CDR3 is 16 amino acids long. CDR1 and CDR2 (germline): SGHRS, YFSETQ. The CDR3 nucleotides are TGCGCCAGCAGCGCGGACAGGGGGCCCACTAATGAAAAACTGTTTTTT. Its protein product is CASSADRGPTNEKLFF.

The chain combines TRBV5-1 with TRBJ2-1, with 11 bases lining up with TRBD2. Germline trimming cut 4 bases from V and 10 bases from J; bases unmatched to any gene: 13. There are 16 residues in the CDR3. Germline V gives CDR1 SGHRS, CDR2 YFSETQ. As DNA, the CDR3 is TGCGCCAGCAGCCGAGCTGGTAGCGGGAGGGCCCAGGAGCAGTTCTTC. The encoded protein is CASSRAGSGRAQEQFF.

CDR3 bases: TGTGCCAGCAGTTCCCTGGGGCTGCCCGCCAAAAACATTCAGTACTTC. Protein: CASSSLGLPAKNIQYF. This chain connects TRBV27 to TRBJ2-4, with TRBD1 as a possible D gene (5 bases). V shed 4 bases and J shed 1 base, with 14 bases lying between them. The CDR3 is made up of 16 amino acids. Germline V CDR1 and CDR2: MNHEY, SMNVEV (reference sequence).

The chain has TRBV4-3 and TRBJ2-1; 10 bases are shared with TRBD2. Germline CDR1 is LGHNA and CDR2 is YSLEER. The CDR3 has 19 amino acids. V lost 0 bases, J lost 7 bases, and 15 bases stayed unmatched. The CDR3 nucleotides are TGCGCCAGCAGCCAAGATCCCGGGGGAAGCGGGGGGGTTAGGAATGAGCAGTTCTTC. Its protein product is CASSQDPGGSGGVRNEQFF.

This clone occurred a few times. This chain uses TRBV7-2 with TRBJ1-4; D unresolved. Germline V gives CDR1 SGHTA, CDR2 FQGNSA. V was shortened by 5 bases and J by 0 bases, with 10 bases between the two germline ends. The CDR3 is 15 amino acids. The CDR3 DNA follows: TGTGCCAGCAGCGGTAGCATTGCAACTAATGAAAAACTGTTTTTT. Encoded protein: CASSGSIATNEKLFF.

The CDR3 DNA is TGTGCCACCAGCAGAGAAGGACAGGGGGACAATGAGCAGTTCTTC. It codes for CATSREGQGDNEQFF. The chain carries TRBV15 and TRBJ2-1; 10 positions match TRBD1. CDR1 LNHNV and CDR2 YYDKDF come from the germline V gene (reference sequence). The CDR3 runs 15 residues. V lost 0 bases to trimming and J lost 5 bases; unmatched junction nucleotides: 1.

The J gene is TRBJ1-4, the V gene TRBV7-2; D possibly corresponds to TRBD1 (6 bases). The V gene lost 8 bases and the J gene lost 2 bases, with 12 bases spanning the gap. The CDR3 totals 14 residues. Germline assignment: CDR1 SGHTA and CDR2 FQGNSA. CDR3 amino acids: CASRQGPTNEKLFF. CDR3 DNA: TGTGCCAGCCGCCAGGGGCCGACTAATGAAAAACTGTTTTTT.

This sequence joins TRBV6-5 and TRBJ2-5; 8 bases are a match to TRBD1. V dropped 5 bases and J dropped 4; count of bases not matched to a gene: 6. This CDR3 spans 14 amino acids. The germline V gene encodes CDR1 MNHEY and CDR2 SVGAGI. Here the CDR3 DNA reads TGTGCCAGCAGTACACGACAGGGGTCAGAGACCCAGTACTTC. This encodes CASSTRQGSETQYF.

In nucleotides, the CDR3 is TGTGCCAGCAGCGTACTATCTTCCGGCGAGCAGTACTTC. Translation: CASSVLSSGEQYF. The chain employs TRBV7-2 and TRBJ2-7; D not resolved. The CDR3 has 13 amino acids. From germline, CDR1 is SGHTA and CDR2 FQGNSA. V was pared by 5 bases and J by 6 bases, with 14 bases between. Full variable domain (rest looked up from reference TRBV7-2 and TRBJ2-7): GAGVSQSPSNKVTEKGKDVELRCDPISGHTALYWYRQSLGQGLEFLIYFQGNSAPDKSGLPSDRFSAERTGGSVSTLTIQRTQQEDSAVYLCASSVLSSGEQYFGPGTRLTVT.

The genes are TRBV5-6 and TRBJ1-4, with D unresolved. V was pared by 1 base and J by 8 bases, with 6 bases between. The length of the CDR3 is 12 residues. The germline V gene has CDR1 SGHDT and CDR2 YYEEEE. The CDR3 sequence: CASSLTGEKLFF. The CDR3 nucleotides read TGTGCCAGCAGCTTGACGGGGGAAAAACTGTTTTTT.

This chain connects TRBV7-2 to TRBJ1-6, with TRBD1 identical over 11 bases. Germline CDR1 reads SGHTA; CDR2 reads FQGNSA. V was clipped by 5 bases and J by 9 bases; unmatched bases: 6. The CDR3 runs to 15 residues. The CDR3 loop is CASSIAGQGVSPLHF. The CDR3 DNA sequence: TGTGCCAGCAGCATCGCGGGACAGGGGGTTTCACCCCTCCACTTT.

V gene TRBV24-1 combines with J gene TRBJ2-3; TRBD2 aligns across 14 bases. The CDR3 contains 18 residues. Germline values: CDR1 KGHDR, CDR2 SFDVKD. Losses at the gene ends were 2 bases for V and 1 base for J; bases not matched to a gene: 4. CDR3 sequence reads: CATSDSGTSGSGTDTQYF. In nucleotides, the CDR3 is TGTGCCACCAGTGATTCCGGGACTAGCGGGAGTGGCACAGATACGCAGTATTTT.

The rearrangement uses TRBV11-2 and TRBJ2-1, with 11 bases that match TRBD1. This CDR3 contains 14 residues. CDR1 is SGHAT, CDR2 FQNNGV, per germline. Unmatched junction bases numbered 4, after V lost 5 bases and J lost 7 bases. CDR3 sequence: CASSPWDRGNEQFF. CDR3 nucleotides: TGTGCCAGCAGCCCCTGGGACAGGGGGAATGAGCAGTTCTTC.

This clone came up once. The chain combines TRBV10-3 with TRBJ1-2; D ambiguous. The CDR3 is made up of 14 amino acids. Deletions cut 10 bases from V and 3 bases from J, with 18 bases between. In germline, CDR1 is ENHRY, CDR2 SYGVKD. The CDR3 DNA reads TGTGCCACCGTGGCAAATAACGGGGACTATGGCTACACCTTC. Protein sequence: CATVANNGDYGYTF.

This clone has just one count. The chain combines TRBV5-8 with TRBJ2-1; TRBD2 matches 7 bases. The germline V gene encodes CDR1 SGHTS and CDR2 YDEGEE. The CDR3 sequence is 17 residues long. Unmatched junction bases numbered 21, after V lost 7 bases and J lost 8 bases. For the CDR3, the DNA is TGTGCCAGCTCCCGCCGGGCGGGAGTAGGAGTATTAGATGAGCAGTTCTTC. Translated: CASSRRAGVGVLDEQFF.

Only a few counts were recorded for this clone. The J gene is TRBJ1-5, the V gene TRBV4-1; D possibly corresponds to TRBD1 (6 bases). Germline V gene data show CDR1 as MGHRA and CDR2 as YSYEKL. Between the trimmed V and J ends, which lost 5 bases and 0 bases, there was a span of 11 bases. The CDR3 length is 15 residues. CDR3 DNA: TGCGCCAGCAGCTCGGGACATAATAGCAATCAGCCCCAGCATTTT. This gives the protein CASSSGHNSNQPQHF.

The rearrangement uses TRBV5-6 and TRBJ1-2; maybe TRBD1 (6 bases). CDR3 size: 17 residues. Trimming left V 1 base short and J 5 bases short, with 21 bases between. Germline V lookup: CDR1 SGHDT, CDR2 YYEEEE. CDR3 amino acids: CASSLWSGTTTQYGYTF. The CDR3 bases are TGTGCCAGCAGCTTGTGGAGCGGGACAACAACCCAATATGGCTACACCTTC.

The chain carries TRBV19 and TRBJ1-5; TRBD1 is a possible D gene (6 bases). This CDR3 is built from 16 residues. Germline V CDR1 and CDR2: LNHDA, SQIVND (reference sequence). V lost 3 bases, J lost 2 bases, and 14 bases lay in between. The CDR3 DNA reads TGTGCCAGTAGTATCCGGGGAGGGGGGGGCAATCAGCCCCAGCATTTT. Its protein is CASSIRGGGGNQPQHF.

The V and J genes are TRBV6-6 and TRBJ1-1, with 10 bases fitting TRBD1. The CDR3 sequence is 15 residues long. Germline-derived CDR1 and CDR2 are MNHNY and SVGAGI (reference sequence). Trimming at V came to 6 bases and at J to 4 bases, leaving 8 bases not matched to a gene. CDR3 in DNA: TGTGCCAGCAGCCGACAGGGGGCCTATGGCACTGAAGCTTTCTTT. It specifies CASSRQGAYGTEAFF.